These 26 T cell receptor beta chains were all obtained from the same sample, sequenced in a study of early T cells in non-severe SARS-CoV-2 infection. Each CDR3 protein gets one entry after TCRdb re-called the 5' RACE reads with MiXCR. The data contain 40,000 to 60,000 distinct CDR3 sequences, 6% to 8% of them seen just once; the ten biggest clones take up about 7%. The source was whole blood, collected at baseline. These receptors were obtained from an adult who was a healthcare worker with PCR-confirmed SARS-CoV-2 infection or an uninfected control (not recorded which).

This CDR3 reads CASSFVTHTQYF. DNA for the CDR3: TGTGCCAGCAGTTTTGTAACACATACGCAGTATTTT. The chain uses TRBV12-3 or TRBV12-4 and TRBJ2-3; D not certain. V was trimmed by 3 bases and J by 7 bases, leaving 8 bases between them. The CDR3 extends over 12 amino acids.

About this clonotype: This is likely a read error, given that the CDR3 carries no conserved phenylalanine or tryptophan at its end. V usage is TRBV10-3 and J usage is TRBJ2-7; D is perhaps TRBD1 (7 bases). The CDR3 loop spans 13 amino acids. The V and J ends lost 10 bases and 1 base respectively, with 14 bases between them. The germline V gene encodes CDR1 ENHRY and CDR2 SYGVKD. The CDR3 nucleotides read TGTGCCACCCGGAGGGGGCGGTCCTACGAGCAGTACCTC. It is translated as CATRRGRSYEQYL.

The genes are TRBV10-3 and TRBJ2-7, with 15 bases aligning to TRBD2. Trimming removed 8 bases from V and 0 bases from J; junction bases left unmatched: 5. Germline V CDR1 and CDR2: ENHRY, SYGVKD. CDR3 size: 16 residues. CDR3 loop: CAIAGTSGRPSYEQYF. The DNA of the CDR3 is TGTGCCATCGCCGGGACTAGCGGGAGGCCCTCCTACGAGCAGTACTTC.

In its sample, this clonotype was seen a few times. The V and J genes are TRBV30 and TRBJ2-2; tentatively, D is TRBD1 or TRBD2 (5 bases each). This CDR3 has 14 amino acids. Trimming took off 1 base at V and 2 bases at J, with 8 bases between the two ends. Germline values: CDR1 GTSNPN, CDR2 SVGIG (reference sequence). The CDR3 reads CAWSAGGNTGELFF. The CDR3 DNA reads as TGTGCCTGGAGTGCTGGGGGAAACACCGGGGAGCTGTTTTTT.

This chain links TRBV15 with TRBJ2-2; 8 positions agree with TRBD1. Germline V gives CDR1 LNHNV, CDR2 YYDKDF (reference sequence). V was clipped by 0 bases and J by 6 bases; unmatched bases: 6. The CDR3 is 16 residues long. This CDR3 is CATSRDRGRFAGELFF. CDR3 DNA: TGTGCCACCAGCAGAGACAGGGGGCGGTTCGCCGGGGAGCTGTTTTTT. Supplemented by reference TRBV15 and TRBJ2-2, the full variable domain reads DAMVIQNPRYQVTQFGKPVTLSCSQTLNHNVMYWYQQKSSQAPKLLFHYYDKDFNNEADTPDNFQSRRPNTSFCFLDIRSPGLGDTAMYLCATSRDRGRFAGELFFGEGSRLTVL.

This clonotype appeared many times. The chain employs TRBV20-1 and TRBJ1-5, with 9 positions matching TRBD1. Germline CDR1 and CDR2: DFQATT and SNEGSKA (reference sequence). The CDR3 sequence is 14 residues long. V dropped 0 bases and J dropped 5; count of bases not matched to a gene: 2. As DNA, the CDR3 is TGCAGTGCTAGAGAGGGACAGGGCCATCAGCCCCAGCATTTT. Translating it yields CSAREGQGHQPQHF.

V and J are TRBV19 and TRBJ2-1; TRBD1 matches at 7 bases. The CDR3 totals 14 residues. Germline V gives CDR1 LNHDA, CDR2 SQIVND (reference sequence). Trimming removed 5 bases from V and 6 bases from J; junction bases left unmatched: 7. CDR3 sequence reads: CASSPTGDANEQFF. CDR3 bases: TGTGCCAGTAGTCCCACAGGGGATGCCAATGAGCAGTTCTTC.

This clonotype was found many times. This chain connects TRBV12-3 or TRBV12-4 to TRBJ1-1; maybe TRBD1 (5 bases). The CDR3 has 15 amino acids. V was clipped by 6 bases and J by 0 bases, with 14 bases between them. DNA of the CDR3: TGTGCCAGCAGCCTTCGCGGGGGAGTGAACACTGAAGCTTTCTTT. It yields the protein CASSLRGGVNTEAFF.

The V call is TRBV6-5, the J call TRBJ1-6; D may be TRBD1 (5 bases). The CDR3 covers 17 residues. With 0 bases removed from V and 9 bases from J, the gap between germline ends came to 18 bases. The germline gives CDR1 MNHEY, CDR2 SVGAGI. This chain's CDR3 is CASSYSGGDLGISPLHF. The DNA of the CDR3 is TGTGCCAGCAGTTACTCTGGAGGGGACCTTGGAATTTCACCCCTCCACTTT.

In its sample, this clonotype was seen a few times. The chain is built from TRBV2 and TRBJ2-1; a possible D gene is TRBD1 (5 bases). This CDR3 contains 12 residues. The V and J ends lost 4 bases and 8 bases respectively, with 9 bases between them. Germline V gives CDR1 SNHLY, CDR2 FYNNEI. CDR3 sequence: CASSVQGHEQFF. CDR3 coding DNA: TGTGCCAGCAGTGTTCAGGGCCATGAGCAGTTCTTC.

This clonotype has a count of ten or more. The rearrangement links TRBV5-6 to TRBJ2-3; 10 nucleotides match TRBD1. CDR3 size: 15 residues. CDR1 is SGHDT and CDR2 is YYEEEE in the germline V gene. The J segment lost 4 bases and the V segment lost 6 bases, leaving 8 bases of the junction unmatched. CDR3 DNA: TGTGCCAGCACAAGAGACAGGGGGCTGGCAGATACGCAGTATTTT. Translated, it gives CASTRDRGLADTQYF. The entire variable domain, with the rest obtained from reference TRBV5-6 and TRBJ2-3, is as follows: DAGVTQSPTHLIKTRGQQVTLRCSPKSGHDTVSWYQQALGQGPQFIFQYYEEEERQRGNFPDRFSGHQFPNYSSELNVNALLLGDSALYLCASTRDRGLADTQYFGPGTRLTVL.

This clonotype showed up many times. V and J are TRBV27 and TRBJ1-6; D is possibly TRBD1 (5 bases). Germline V gene data show CDR1 as MNHEY and CDR2 as SMNVEV (reference sequence). Trimming shortened V by 1 base and J by 9 bases, and 19 bases separated the two germline ends. The CDR3 spans 17 residues. CDR3 sequence reads: CASSLFWGGTTGSPLHF. CDR3 DNA: TGTGCCAGCAGTTTATTCTGGGGGGGGACTACGGGTTCACCCCTCCACTTT.

This clonotype showed up many times. The genes are TRBV7-2 and TRBJ1-1; TRBD1 matches 8 bases. The length of the CDR3 is 16 residues. Germline CDR1 and CDR2: SGHTA and FQGNSA. Trimming cost V 2 bases and J 3 bases; bases outside gene matches: 8. The CDR3 DNA reads as TGTGCCAGCAGCTTAATAGCAGGGGGCGCGGACACTGAAGCTTTCTTT. Its protein is CASSLIAGGADTEAFF.

This clonotype has just a few counts. For the CDR3, the DNA is TGTGCCAGTAGTATTGGTTTAGCGGGCATCTACGAGCAGTACTTC. Amino acid sequence: CASSIGLAGIYEQYF. The V and J genes are TRBV19 and TRBJ2-7; TRBD2 aligns across 7 bases. The CDR3 sequence is 15 residues long. Unmatched junction bases numbered 8, after V lost 3 bases and J lost 3 bases. Germline assignment: CDR1 LNHDA and CDR2 SQIVND (reference sequence). The variable domain in full, completed from reference TRBV19 and TRBJ2-7, reads DGGITQSPKYLFRKEGQNVTLSCEQNLNHDAMYWYRQDPGQGLRLIYYSQIVNDFQKGDIAEGYSVSREKKESFPLTVTSAQKNPTAFYLCASSIGLAGIYEQYFGPGTRLTVT.

This clonotype was detected ten times or more. The chain is built from TRBV28 and TRBJ1-5, with TRBD1 matching over 7 bases. Germline V CDR1 and CDR2: MDHEN, SYDVKM. The CDR3 sequence is 17 residues long. The trim removed 3 bases at V and 4 bases at J, leaving 12 bases unmatched. CDR3 nucleotide sequence: TGTGCCAGCAGTTTGACGGACAGGCGGCTGAGGAATCAGCCCCAGCATTTT. Residues: CASSLTDRRLRNQPQHF.

This clonotype was found many times. The chain joins TRBV4-3 to TRBJ1-5; D ambiguous. The CDR3 sequence is 15 residues long. Per germline, CDR1 LGHNA and CDR2 YSLEER. V lost 0 bases, J lost 2 bases, and 8 bases lay in between. CDR3 loop: CASSQDHSGNQPQHF. The CDR3 DNA reads TGCGCCAGCAGCCAAGATCACAGCGGCAATCAGCCCCAGCATTTT.

There are a few counts of this clonotype. V and J are TRBV5-1 and TRBJ2-3; D may be TRBD2 (6 bases). CDR3 size: 16 residues. Germline CDR1 reads SGHRS; CDR2 reads YFSETQ. The ends were cut back, 1 base at V and 2 bases at J, with 14 bases in the middle. CDR3 nucleotides: TGCGCCAGCAGCTTGAGCTTGGGCGGGACCACAGATACGCAGTATTTT. Translating gives CASSLSLGGTTDTQYF.

The sample holds many counts of this clonotype. The chain recombines TRBV29-1 with TRBJ2-3, with D uncertain. With 6 bases removed from V and 3 bases from J, the gap between germline ends came to 7 bases. CDR3 size: 11 residues. CDR1 and CDR2 from the germline V gene are SQVTM and ANQGSEA. The CDR3, as DNA: TGCAGCGTGATTAGGACAGATACGCAGTATTTT. It specifies CSVIRTDTQYF.

This clonotype was observed a handful of times. J is TRBJ2-5 and V is TRBV7-2; D call uncertain. Germline V CDR1 and CDR2: SGHTA, FQGNSA. V dropped 3 bases and J dropped 5 bases, with 7 bases sitting between them. This CDR3 is 12 amino acids long. The CDR3: CASSFYGETQYF. CDR3 DNA sequence: TGTGCCAGCAGCTTTTACGGGGAGACCCAGTACTTC.

This clonotype was recorded at least ten times. The chain has TRBV29-1 and TRBJ1-2, with 10 bases aligning to TRBD1. The CDR3 covers 12 residues. CDR1 is SQVTM and CDR2 is ANQGSEA in the germline V gene. Losses at the gene ends were 7 bases for V and 7 bases for J; bases not matched to a gene: 6. The CDR3: CSAGQGEGGYTF. In nucleotides, the CDR3 is TGCAGCGCCGGACAGGGGGAGGGTGGCTACACCTTC.

V usage is TRBV6-1 and J usage is TRBJ2-6; D unresolved. Germline lookup yields CDR1 MNHNS and CDR2 SASEGT. This CDR3 is built from 15 residues. V lost 8 bases to trimming and J lost 4 bases, with 15 bases between them. The CDR3 protein is CASGKTRLGANVLTF. CDR3 bases: TGTGCCAGCGGTAAGACTCGTCTCGGGGCCAACGTCCTGACTTTC.

This clonotype was seen ten or more times. The rearrangement uses TRBV10-3 and TRBJ2-7; 7 nucleotides match TRBD2. This CDR3 has 16 amino acids. Trimming at V came to 0 bases and at J to 2 bases, leaving 7 bases not matched to a gene. Per germline, CDR1 ENHRY and CDR2 SYGVKD. The CDR3 sequence: CAISESAGFLTYEQYF. The CDR3 bases are TGTGCCATCAGTGAGTCAGCGGGGTTTCTCACCTACGAGCAGTACTTC.

This clonotype was counted a few times. The chain combines TRBV11-2 with TRBJ2-4, with TRBD2 matching over 9 bases. The germline CDR1 and CDR2 sequences are SGHAT and FQNNGV. With V trimmed by 0 bases and J by 5 bases, 8 bases remained unmatched. CDR3 length: 17 amino acids. Written as DNA, the CDR3 is TGTGCCAGCAGCTTAGAGACAAGAGCGGGAGGCCAAAACATTCAGTACTTC. As protein: CASSLETRAGGQNIQYF.

Many counts were recorded for this clonotype. This sequence joins TRBV4-3 and TRBJ2-7; possibly TRBD2 for D (6 bases). Germline CDR1 LGHNA, CDR2 YSLEER. V was cut by 0 bases and J by 6 bases, with 18 bases left in between. The CDR3 loop spans 16 amino acids. The CDR3 protein is CASSQEVFGRLFEQYF. The CDR3, as DNA: TGCGCCAGCAGCCAAGAAGTGTTCGGGAGACTTTTCGAGCAGTACTTC.

The genes are TRBV20-1 and TRBJ2-7, with TRBD2 matching over 7 bases. The germline gives CDR1 DFQATT, CDR2 SNEGSKA (reference sequence). CDR3 length: 12 amino acids. V was clipped by 6 bases and J by 2 bases; unmatched bases: 4. CDR3 in DNA: TGCAGTGCGATTGCGGGAGCCTACGAGCAGTACTTC. The encoded protein is CSAIAGAYEQYF.

This clonotype was counted ten times or more. The chain joins TRBV20-1 to TRBJ2-7, with D maybe TRBD1 (6 bases). The CDR3 spans 13 residues. From germline, CDR1 is DFQATT and CDR2 SNEGSKA (reference sequence). Trimming took 0 bases from V and 8 from J, leaving 14 bases between them. The CDR3 nucleotides are TGCAGTGCTAGAGATCACCAGGGGCGTAAGCAGTACTTC. Protein product: CSARDHQGRKQYF.